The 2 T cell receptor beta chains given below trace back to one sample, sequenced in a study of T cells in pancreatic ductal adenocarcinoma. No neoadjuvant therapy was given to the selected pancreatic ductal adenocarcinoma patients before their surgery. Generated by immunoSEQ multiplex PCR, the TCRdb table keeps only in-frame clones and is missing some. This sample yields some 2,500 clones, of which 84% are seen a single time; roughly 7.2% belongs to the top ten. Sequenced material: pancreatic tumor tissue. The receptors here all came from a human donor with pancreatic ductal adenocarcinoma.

The CDR3 nucleotides read TGTGCCATCAGGGACAGTCTTAATGAAAAACTGTTTTTT. Translated, it gives CAIRDSLNEKLFF. The chain recombines TRBV10-3 with TRBJ1-4; D may be TRBD1 (6 bases). CDR1 and CDR2 from the germline V gene are ENHRY and SYGVKD. The V end was cut by 6 bases, the J end by 4 bases, with 9 bases between. There are 13 residues in the CDR3.

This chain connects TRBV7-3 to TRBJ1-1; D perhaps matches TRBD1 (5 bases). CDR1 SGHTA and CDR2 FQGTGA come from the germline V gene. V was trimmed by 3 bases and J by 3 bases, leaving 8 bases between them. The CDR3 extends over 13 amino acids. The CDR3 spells CASSFGGDTEAFF. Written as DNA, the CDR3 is TGTGCCAGCAGCTTTGGGGGGGACACTGAAGCTTTCTTT.